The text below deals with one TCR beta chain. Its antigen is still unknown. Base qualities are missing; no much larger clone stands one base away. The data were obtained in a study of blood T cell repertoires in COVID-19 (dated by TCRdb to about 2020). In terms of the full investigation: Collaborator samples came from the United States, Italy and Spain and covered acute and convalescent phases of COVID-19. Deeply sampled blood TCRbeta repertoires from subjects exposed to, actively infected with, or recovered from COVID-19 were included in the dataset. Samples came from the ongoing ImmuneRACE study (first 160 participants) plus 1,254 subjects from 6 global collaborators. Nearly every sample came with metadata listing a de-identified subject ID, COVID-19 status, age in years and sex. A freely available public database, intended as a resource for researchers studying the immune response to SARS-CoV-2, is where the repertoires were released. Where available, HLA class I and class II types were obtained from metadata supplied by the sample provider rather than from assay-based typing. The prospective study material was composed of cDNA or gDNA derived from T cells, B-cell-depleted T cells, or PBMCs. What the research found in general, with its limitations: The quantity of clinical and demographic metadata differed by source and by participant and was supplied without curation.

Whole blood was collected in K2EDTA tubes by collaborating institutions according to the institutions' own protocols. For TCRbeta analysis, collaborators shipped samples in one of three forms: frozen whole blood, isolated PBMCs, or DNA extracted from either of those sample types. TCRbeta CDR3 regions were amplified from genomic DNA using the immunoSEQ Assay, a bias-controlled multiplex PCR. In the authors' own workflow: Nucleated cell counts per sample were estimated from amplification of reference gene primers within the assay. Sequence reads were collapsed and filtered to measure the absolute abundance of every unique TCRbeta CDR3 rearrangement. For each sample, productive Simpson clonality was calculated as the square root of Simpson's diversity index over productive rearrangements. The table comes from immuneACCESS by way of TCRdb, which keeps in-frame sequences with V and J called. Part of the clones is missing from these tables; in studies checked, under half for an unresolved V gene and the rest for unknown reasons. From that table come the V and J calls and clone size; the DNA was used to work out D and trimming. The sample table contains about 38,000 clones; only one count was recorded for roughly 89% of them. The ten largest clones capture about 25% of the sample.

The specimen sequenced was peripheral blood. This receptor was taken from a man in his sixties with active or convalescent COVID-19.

The sequenced DNA is TGTGCCAGCAGAAAACCGGGGGTCACAGAAGCTTTCTTT. This gives the protein CASRKPGVTEAFF. Here the chain combines TRBV6-6 and TRBJ1-1; TRBD1 might be the D gene, on 5 matching bases. Per the germline V gene (reference sequence), MNHNY is the CDR1 and SVGAGI is the CDR2. The CDR3 contains 13 residues, cysteine and phenylalanine counted. This entry keeps only the CDR3 DNA: 39 bases, framed from base 1. V sheds 6 bases and J sheds 8 bases, leaving 16 bases between their ends.